This TCR beta chain was recovered during a study of CD8+ T cells in alopecia areata. Across the study: Treated individuals took tofacitinib by mouth, 5 to 10 mg twice daily.

Sequencing relied on a cDNA template that was reverse transcribed from extracted RNA. The repertoire was sequenced with immunoSEQ multiplex PCR; TCRdb's copy has only in-frame clones and lacks some. The sample has approximately 130,000 clones; approximately 57% are singletons. The treatment is: oral pan-JAK inhibitor, 5-10 mg twice daily. Germline V gene lookup returns CDR1 ENHRY and CDR2 SYGVKD. The V and J ends lost 5 bases and 4 bases respectively, with 3 bases between them. This CDR3 has 11 residues. General study findings and limits: Compared with normal scalp, lesional scalp had higher clonality and more expanded CD8+ clones. As there was one nonresponder, how baseline CD8+ expansion relates to response remains uncertain.

With regard to this clone: Its antigen is not identified.

The rearrangement joins TRBV10-3 to TRBJ2-1, with D hard to call. This clonotype originated in a human donor with alopecia areata. The starting material was CD4+ T cells sorted from blood, obtained at week 4, from a patient treated with tofacitinib. The CDR3 DNA sequence: TGTGCCATCAGTTTATACAATGAGCAGTTCTTC. This codes for CAISLYNEQFF.